The rows below give T cell receptor beta chains drawn from one sample of a study of T cell responses to AZD1222 COVID-19 vaccine. Measured with immunoSEQ multiplex PCR; TCRdb has only the in-frame clones, and not every one. The sample holds some 180,000 clones, 70% to 90% seen once. The starting material was peripheral blood, obtained 28 days after the second AZD1222 dose. These receptors were collected from an adult who received the AZD1222 COVID-19 vaccine. Each CDR3 is given with its conserved first and last residue. The order of the fields is clone size, D gene, V gene, J gene, CDR3 protein, CDR3 DNA. The D gene is left open where the match is weak. Expanded clones get a size class; other rows say once, few or many, or leave the size out.

size: once; D: .; V: TRBV11-3; J: TRBJ2-4; CDR3: CASSLGKGVPGSGF; DNA: TGTGCCAGCAGCTTAGGAAAGGGGGTCCCCGGCTCGGGTTTC
size: .; D: .; V: TRBV18; J: TRBJ1-1; CDR3: CASSPRTNTEAFF; DNA: TGTGCCAGCTCTCCCCGAACGAACACTGAAGCTTTCTTT
size: once; D: .; V: TRBV7-2; J: TRBJ2-7; CDR3: CASSITWRAGRNSYEQYF; DNA: TGTGCCAGCAGCATCACTTGGAGGGCGGGACGGAATTCCTACGAGCAGTACTTC
size: .; D: TRBD2; V: TRBV27; J: TRBJ2-7; CDR3: CASRVTAGVAGGLEQYF; DNA: TGTGCCAGCAGGGTGACTGCGGGAGTAGCGGGGGGCTTGGAGCAGTACTTC
size: .; D: .; V: TRBV5-3; J: TRBJ2-1; CDR3: CARSLGAVFEQFF; DNA: TGTGCCAGAAGCTTGGGGGCAGTATTTGAGCAGTTCTTC
size: .; D: .; V: TRBV3-1/TRBV3-2; J: TRBJ1-1; CDR3: CASSQDRPNTEAFF; DNA: TGTGCCAGCAGCCAAGATCGGCCAAACACTGAAGCTTTCTTT
size: once; D: TRBD1; V: TRBV10-3; J: TRBJ1-4; CDR3: CAISESSGQGINEKLFF; DNA: TGTGCCATCAGTGAGTCCTCCGGACAGGGAATTAATGAAAAACTGTTTTTT
size: once; D: .; V: TRBV7-9; J: TRBJ1-1; CDR3: CASSSNSEAFF; DNA: TGTGCCAGCAGCTCAAACAGTGAAGCTTTCTTT
size: .; D: .; V: TRBV3-1/TRBV3-2; J: TRBJ2-5; CDR3: CASRTVGEETQYF; DNA: TGTGCCAGCCGGACTGTGGGGGAAGAGACCCAGTACTTC
size: .; D: TRBD1; V: TRBV5-4; J: TRBJ1-1; CDR3: CASSLGTGDTEAFF; DNA: TGTGCCAGCAGCTTGGGGACAGGGGACACTGAAGCTTTCTTT
size: .; D: .; V: TRBV20-1; J: TRBJ2-1; CDR3: CSPRAGDEQFF; DNA: TGCAGTCCCCGAGCAGGGGATGAGCAGTTCTTC
size: .; D: .; V: TRBV11-2; J: TRBJ2-7; CDR3: CASSFFTQGRGYEQYF; DNA: TGTGCCAGCAGCTTTTTTACGCAGGGTCGAGGCTACGAGCAGTACTTC
size: .; D: .; V: TRBV5-1; J: TRBJ1-5; CDR3: CASSYLDKVGLQPQHF; DNA: TGCGCCAGCAGCTATTTAGACAAGGTGGGGCTGCAGCCCCAGCATTTT
size: .; D: TRBD2; V: TRBV7-9; J: TRBJ2-5; CDR3: CASSLAGPAGVETQYF; DNA: TGTGCCAGCAGCTTAGCGGGGCCAGCGGGGGTAGAGACCCAGTACTTC
size: once; D: .; V: TRBV19; J: TRBJ1-3; CDR3: CASRRGTRNTIYF; DNA: TGTGCCAGTAGACGGGGAACAAGAAACACCATATATTTT
size: few; D: .; V: TRBV16; J: TRBJ1-1; CDR3: CASSQTYRLNTEAFF; DNA: TGTGCCAGCAGCCAGACCTACAGGTTGAACACTGAAGCTTTCTTT
size: .; D: .; V: TRBV6-5; J: TRBJ2-2; CDR3: CASRTANTGELFF; DNA: TGTGCCAGCAGGACAGCGAACACCGGGGAGCTGTTTTTT